The TCR beta chain described here comes from a study of shared clonotypes between healthy human individuals. Study overall: With ages of 18 to 49, the donors were a couple of women and three men. For every donor, three CD4 naive, three CD4 memory, two CD8 naive and one CD8 memory plates were used.

Deletions cut 0 bases from V and 1 base from J, with 6 bases between. The CDR3 is 14 amino acids. Germline lookup yields CDR1 SGHTA and CDR2 FQGNSA. Each sorted subset replicate got 200 ng genomic DNA, approximately 27,000 genomes. The data were produced by immunoSEQ multiplex PCR, yet TCRdb's version contains in-frame clones alone and is incomplete. The sample includes more than 2 million clones, 85% to 95% of them seen just once. Study-wide points: The study found about 5% of naive CD4 clonotypes shared across four donors.

In the case of this clone: The antigen remains unidentified.

The chain couples TRBV7-2 to TRBJ1-1; D is ambiguous. The origin of this receptor is a man between 18 and 29 years old in good health. The sequenced material came from naive CD4+ T cells sorted from blood. Documented subset: CD45RA+ positively selected. The DNA for the CDR3 is TGTGCCAGCAGCTTAGCGCCGGCGAACACTGAAGCTTTCTTT. Encoded protein: CASSLAPANTEAFF.